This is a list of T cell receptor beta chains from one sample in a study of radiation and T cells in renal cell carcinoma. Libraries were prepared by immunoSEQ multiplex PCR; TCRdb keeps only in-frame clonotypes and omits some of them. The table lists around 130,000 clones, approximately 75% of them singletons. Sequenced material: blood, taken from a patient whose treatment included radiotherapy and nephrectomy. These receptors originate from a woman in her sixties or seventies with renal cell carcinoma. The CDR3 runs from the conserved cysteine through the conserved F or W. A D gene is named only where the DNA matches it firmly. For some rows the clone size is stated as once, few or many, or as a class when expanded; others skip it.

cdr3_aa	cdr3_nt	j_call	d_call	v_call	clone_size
CASTAELSYNEQFF	TGTGCCAGCACGGCGGAGCTCTCCTACAATGAGCAGTTCTTC	TRBJ2-1	NA	TRBV2	NA
CASSLTGGAFF	TGTGCCAGCAGTTTGACAGGCGGCGCTTTCTTT	TRBJ1-1	NA	TRBV28	NA
CASSGLAGGRYEQYF	TGTGCCAGCAGTGGACTAGCGGGAGGCCGTTACGAGCAGTACTTC	TRBJ2-7	TRBD2	TRBV2	NA
CASTRLGGYGYTF	TGTGCCAGTACTCGGTTAGGGGGCTATGGCTACACCTTC	TRBJ1-2	NA	TRBV19	NA
CASSEDGGPPSTDTQYF	TGCGCCAGCAGTGAAGACGGGGGACCACCCAGCACAGATACGCAGTATTTT	TRBJ2-3	NA	TRBV10-1	NA
CASSVEQGWNTEAFF	TGTGCCAGCAGCGTAGAACAGGGCTGGAACACTGAAGCTTTCTTT	TRBJ1-1	NA	TRBV9	NA
CASSRTSTSYEQYF	TGTGCCAGCAGCCGGACATCTACCTCCTACGAGCAGTACTTC	TRBJ2-7	NA	TRBV14	NA
CASSPRDGRETQYF	TGTGCCAGCAGCCCAAGGGACGGGCGCGAGACCCAGTACTTC	TRBJ2-5	NA	TRBV11-2	NA
CASSATGGSTEAFF	TGTGCCAGCAGCGCGACAGGGGGGAGCACTGAAGCTTTCTTT	TRBJ1-1	TRBD1	TRBV5-6	NA
CASSLGGQETQYF	TGTGCCAGCAGCTTGGGGGGCCAAGAGACCCAGTACTTC	TRBJ2-5	NA	TRBV11-3	NA
CASSPKRAGGAGFYGYTF	TGTGCCAGCAGTCCAAAAAGGGCAGGGGGCGCGGGATTCTATGGCTACACCTTC	TRBJ1-2	TRBD1	TRBV27	NA
CASGLGTENTGELFF	TGTGCCAGCGGATTGGGGACCGAGAACACCGGGGAGCTGTTTTTT	TRBJ2-2	NA	TRBV6-5	NA
CSVGEGPNEQFF	TGCAGCGTCGGTGAGGGCCCCAATGAGCAGTTCTTC	TRBJ2-1	NA	TRBV29-1	NA
CASSLIRGGQETQYF	TGTGCCAGCAGTTTAATCAGGGGGGGGCAAGAGACCCAGTACTTC	TRBJ2-5	NA	TRBV27	NA
CASSKTVPTYEQYF	TGTGCCAGCAGCAAGACAGTTCCTACCTACGAGCAGTACTTC	TRBJ2-7	NA	TRBV7-8	NA
CASSQGLAGVPGTGELFF	TGCGCCAGCAGCCAAGGACTAGCGGGGGTCCCGGGGACCGGGGAGCTGTTTTTT	TRBJ2-2	TRBD2	TRBV4-1	NA
CASKPGGTALAKNIQYF	TGTGCCAGCAAGCCTGGCGGGACAGCTCTAGCCAAAAACATTCAGTACTTC	TRBJ2-4	NA	TRBV7-8	NA
CASTDTGILNQPQHF	TGTGCCAGTACCGACACAGGGATCCTCAATCAGCCCCAGCATTTT	TRBJ1-5	NA	TRBV19	NA
CASGLVLGTEAFF	TGTGCTAGTGGTTTGGTACTGGGCACTGAAGCTTTCTTT	TRBJ1-1	NA	TRBV12-5	once
CASSRGGDSSYEQYF	TGTGCCAGCAGCCGCGGGGGGGACTCCTCCTACGAGCAGTACTTC	TRBJ2-7	TRBD2	TRBV5-4	NA
CASSLDTGELFF	TGTGCCAGCAGCTTGGACACCGGGGAGCTGTTTTTT	TRBJ2-2	NA	TRBV5-8	NA
CSVRRDAWFYGYTF	TGCAGCGTCCGCCGGGACGCCTGGTTCTATGGCTACACCTTC	TRBJ1-2	NA	TRBV29-1	NA
CASSVLTGDTEAFF	TGTGCCAGCAGTGTCTTGACAGGGGACACTGAAGCTTTCTTT	TRBJ1-1	TRBD1	TRBV6-1	NA
CASYAAILGGEQFF	TGTGCCAGCTACGCAGCCATCCTAGGGGGTGAGCAGTTCTTC	TRBJ2-1	NA	TRBV2	NA
CASSPFWPPGSQRNYGYTF	TGTGCCAGCAGCCCATTCTGGCCCCCAGGGTCTCAACGAAACTATGGCTACACCTTC	TRBJ1-2	NA	TRBV7-2	few
CASSPLQGARLETQYF	TGTGCCAGCTCACCCTTACAGGGGGCGCGACTAGAGACCCAGTACTTC	TRBJ2-5	TRBD1	TRBV18	NA
CANTGGRLGGTDTQYF	TGTGCCAATACAGGGGGGCGCCTAGGGGGCACAGATACGCAGTATTTT	TRBJ2-3	TRBD1	TRBV7-9	NA
CASSLNMGSPLHF	TGTGCCAGCAGCTTGAATATGGGATCGCCCCTCCACTTT	TRBJ1-6	NA	TRBV5-6	NA
CASSVRQGPSYEQYF	TGTGCCAGCAGCGTCAGACAGGGCCCCTCCTACGAGCAGTACTTC	TRBJ2-7	TRBD1	TRBV9	NA
CASSLRSTNTEAFF	TGTGCCAGCAGTTTAAGGTCTACGAACACTGAAGCTTTCTTT	TRBJ1-1	NA	TRBV27	NA
CASSLDRVENSPLHF	TGTGCCAGCAGTCTAGACAGGGTAGAGAATTCACCCCTCCACTTT	TRBJ1-6	TRBD1	TRBV6-5	NA
CASFRVRGNSNQPQHF	TGTGCCAGCTTCAGGGTGAGGGGGAATAGCAATCAGCCCCAGCATTTT	TRBJ1-5	NA	TRBV21-1	NA
CASSPRDGNRPNYGYTF	TGTGCCAGCTCACCGCGAGACGGTAACCGTCCCAACTATGGCTACACCTTC	TRBJ1-2	NA	TRBV18	NA
CASSRGQGSTEAFF	TGTGCCAGCAGCCGGGGACAGGGTAGCACTGAAGCTTTCTTT	TRBJ1-1	TRBD1	TRBV9	NA